This T cell receptor beta chain comes out of a study of cytomegalovirus exposure and HLA in healthy donors. The V gene's germline CDR1 is ENHRY and CDR2 SYGVKD. CDR3 length: 15 residues. The junction had 8 bases not matched to a gene; V was cut back by 6 bases and J by 6 bases. Primers included in the PCR were 60 Vbeta and 13 Jbeta primers. Libraries were prepared by immunoSEQ multiplex PCR; TCRdb keeps only in-frame clonotypes and omits some of them. The data contain about 140,000 clones, 60% to 80% of them singletons. The TCR comes from a man aged 45 to 65 in good health and CMV-seropositive. Specimen: PBMCs. The genes are TRBV10-3 and TRBJ1-2; TRBD1 matches 12 bases. CDR3 sequence: CAIRTGTGGADGYTF. CDR3 nucleotides: TGTGCCATCAGAACTGGGACAGGGGGCGCGGATGGCTACACCTTC.